Listed below are T cell receptor beta chains from one sample, sequenced in a study of regulatory T cells in long-lasting Graves disease. TCRdb reanalysed the multiplex PCR reads using MiXCR and keeps one entry per CDR3 protein. The data show roughly 470,000 distinct CDR3 sequences, less than 25% seen once. The sample consisted of peripheral blood mononuclear cells (PBMCs), taken when the disease was refractory, from a patient treated with antithyroid drugs. The source of these receptors is a female donor with Graves disease. CDR3s include the opening cysteine and the closing phenylalanine or tryptophan.

cdr3_aa: CASTLGLAEKNIQYF; v_call: TRBV6-1; j_call: TRBJ2-4
cdr3_aa: CSARLGGVGDQPQHF; v_call: TRBV20-1; j_call: TRBJ1-5
cdr3_aa: CASSPQGVNEKLFF; v_call: TRBV12-3/TRBV12-4; j_call: TRBJ1-4
cdr3_aa: CASSLEQGVGETQYF; v_call: TRBV28; j_call: TRBJ2-5
cdr3_aa: CASSGRSENIQYF; v_call: TRBV9; j_call: TRBJ2-4
cdr3_aa: CSVEGTGGRQQYF; v_call: TRBV29-1; j_call: TRBJ2-7
cdr3_aa: CASSLLPSQSCEQYF; v_call: TRBV5-1; j_call: TRBJ2-7
cdr3_aa: CASADPRAYGYTF; v_call: TRBV6-1; j_call: TRBJ1-2
cdr3_aa: CASSVQGGELFF; v_call: TRBV7-3; j_call: TRBJ2-2
cdr3_aa: CASRGKAAAVF; v_call: TRBV3-1; j_call: TRBJ1-2
cdr3_aa: CAGGPSSGNTIYF; v_call: TRBV6-1; j_call: TRBJ1-3
cdr3_aa: CASSDSPDGGYTF; v_call: TRBV2; j_call: TRBJ1-2
cdr3_aa: CASSLVPGTGQETQYF; v_call: TRBV28; j_call: TRBJ2-5
cdr3_aa: CATSDLETTYNEQFF; v_call: TRBV24-1; j_call: TRBJ2-1
cdr3_aa: CASSEETGSYGYTF; v_call: TRBV2; j_call: TRBJ1-2
cdr3_aa: CASSQDRGSGNTIYF; v_call: TRBV5-6; j_call: TRBJ1-3
cdr3_aa: CASIRWGAMDYGYTF; v_call: TRBV28; j_call: TRBJ1-2
cdr3_aa: CASRWDRTKTGELFF; v_call: TRBV28; j_call: TRBJ2-2
cdr3_aa: CAWRERANSPLHF; v_call: TRBV30; j_call: TRBJ1-6
cdr3_aa: CATTGRATGELFF; v_call: TRBV28; j_call: TRBJ2-2
cdr3_aa: CSARDRLSGDTEAFF; v_call: TRBV20-1; j_call: TRBJ1-1
cdr3_aa: CASSAGGTKMFF; v_call: TRBV7-3; j_call: TRBJ2-2
cdr3_aa: CASSEGLRPETQYF; v_call: TRBV9; j_call: TRBJ2-5
cdr3_aa: CASSLVEGKLFF; v_call: TRBV7-9; j_call: TRBJ1-4
cdr3_aa: CASDGKAGNTIYF; v_call: TRBV12-3/TRBV12-4; j_call: TRBJ1-3
cdr3_aa: CVSSQNLEQYF; v_call: TRBV28; j_call: TRBJ2-7